These 12 T cell receptor beta chains were all obtained from the same sample, sequenced in a study of blood T cell repertoires in COVID-19. Assay used: immunoSEQ multiplex PCR; TCRdb lists only in-frame clones, some missing. Of some 200,000 clones in the sample, 80% to 85% are singletons; the top ten hold over 4%. The sample taken for sequencing was peripheral blood. Receptor source: a woman in her 70s with COVID-19, enrolled during active disease.

V and J are TRBV29-1 and TRBJ2-7; D ambiguous. V dropped 6 bases and J dropped 5 bases, with 11 bases sitting between them. Germline-derived CDR1 and CDR2 are SQVTM and ANQGSEA. The CDR3 is 11 amino acids. The CDR3 coding sequence is TGCAGCGTCGAGTACGTCCACGAGCAGTACTTC. Amino acids: CSVEYVHEQYF.

J is TRBJ2-3 and V is TRBV6-7; 7 positions agree with TRBD2. TRBV6-7 is treated as an ORF (open reading frame) with a function not yet certain. This CDR3 is 16 amino acids long. The V and J ends lost 5 bases and 2 bases, in that order; junction bases with no gene match: 10. Here the CDR3 DNA reads TGTGCCAGCAGTGATGCTAGCGGAGCCCCCACAGATACGCAGTATTTT. Amino acid sequence: CASSDASGAPTDTQYF.

This clone was observed once. This rearrangement joins TRBV2 to TRBJ2-2; D perhaps matches TRBD1 (6 bases). This CDR3 contains 13 residues. Germline V gene sequence: CDR1 SNHLY, CDR2 FYNNEI. V was clipped by 7 bases and J by 7 bases, with 13 bases between them. CDR3 region: CASKEQQGGELFF. CDR3 nucleotide sequence: TGTGCCAGCAAAGAACAACAGGGCGGGGAGCTGTTTTTT. Based on the CDR3 plus reference TRBV2 and TRBJ2-2, the full variable domain is EPEVTQTPSHQVTQMGQEVILRCVPISNHLYFYWYRQILGQKVEFLVSFYNNEISEKSEIFDDQFSVERPDGSNFTLKIRSTKLEDSAMYFCASKEQQGGELFFGEGSRLTVL.

This chain joins TRBV4-3 and TRBJ2-2, with D maybe TRBD1 (6 bases). The CDR3 is made up of 16 amino acids. The ends were cut back, 1 base at V and 3 bases at J, with 12 bases in the middle. Looked up from germline, CDR1 is LGHNA and CDR2 is YSLEER. This CDR3 is CASSQGPGADTGELFF. The CDR3 region has the DNA TGCGCCAGCAGCCAAGGCCCAGGGGCGGACACCGGGGAGCTGTTTTTT.

On this clone itself: This same CDR3 is encoded by further DNA sequences in the sample. The chain combines TRBV9 with TRBJ2-7; TRBD1 agrees at 10 bases. This CDR3 comprises 15 residues. Germline V CDR1 and CDR2: SGDLS, YYNGEE. V lost 4 bases, J lost 2 bases, and 6 bases stayed unmatched. The CDR3 spells CASSSGGTGAYEQYF. The CDR3 region has the DNA TGTGCCAGCAGCTCAGGAGGGACAGGGGCCTACGAGCAGTACTTC.

The chain is built from TRBV27 and TRBJ1-6, with TRBD1 matching 7 bases. This CDR3 comprises 16 residues. Germline assignment: CDR1 MNHEY and CDR2 SMNVEV (reference sequence). V shed 6 bases and J 6 bases; nucleotides not matched to a gene: 11. The CDR3 here is CASRGNPGQFNSPLHF. The DNA of the CDR3 is TGTGCCAGCAGAGGGAATCCGGGACAGTTTAATTCACCCCTCCACTTT.

In its sample, this clone was seen once. The rearrangement links TRBV4-3 to TRBJ2-7, with D perhaps matching TRBD2 (7 bases). The CDR3 spans 16 residues. V lost 1 base, J lost 5 bases, and 18 bases lay in between. CDR1 and CDR2 from the germline V gene are LGHNA and YSLEER. The CDR3 region is CASSQGPGGGGDEQYF. As DNA, the CDR3 is TGCGCCAGCAGCCAAGGACCGGGGGGCGGGGGTGACGAGCAGTACTTC.

The chain links TRBV5-1 to TRBJ2-1, with D hard to call. The V end was cut by 0 bases, the J end by 8 bases, with 12 bases between. The CDR3 consists of 14 residues. The germline V gene encodes CDR1 SGHRS and CDR2 YFSETQ. CDR3 coding DNA: TGCGCCAGCAGCTTGGCTCAGTTATTCCATGAGCAGTTCTTC. Translated, it gives CASSLAQLFHEQFF.

This chain connects TRBV4-3 to TRBJ2-7; no definite D call. With 3 bases removed from V and 2 bases from J, the gap between germline ends came to 11 bases. Germline CDR1 and CDR2: LGHNA and YSLEER. This CDR3 is 14 amino acids long. The CDR3 loop reads CASSQYRGTYEQYF. The CDR3 bases are TGCGCCAGCAGCCAGTATCGCGGAACCTACGAGCAGTACTTC.

This clone was detected a few times. The chain employs TRBV5-1 and TRBJ2-1, with 11 bases identical to TRBD2. V lost 2 bases to trimming and J lost 8 bases; unmatched junction nucleotides: 9. Germline CDR1 is SGHRS and CDR2 is YFSETQ. The CDR3 length is 16 residues. CDR3 protein: CASSFPLAGDVDEQFF. The CDR3 DNA follows: TGCGCCAGCAGCTTCCCACTAGCGGGAGATGTCGATGAGCAGTTCTTC.

The CDR3 loop reads CSVYRGHEQFF. The CDR3 nucleotides read TGCAGCGTCTACAGGGGGCATGAGCAGTTCTTC. The V call is TRBV29-1, the J call TRBJ2-1, with TRBD1 identical over 9 bases. CDR3 length: 11 amino acids. V dropped 6 bases and J dropped 8; count of bases not matched to a gene: 2. Germline CDR1 and CDR2: SQVTM and ANQGSEA.

Remarks on this clone: Other nucleotide sequences in the sample specify the same CDR3. The rearrangement links TRBV18 to TRBJ1-5; 9 bases match TRBD1. After removal of 2 bases from V and 5 bases from J, the junction contained 1 base not matched to a gene. CDR1 is KGHSH and CDR2 is LQKENI in the germline V gene. This CDR3 comprises 14 residues. DNA for the CDR3: TGTGCCAGCTCACCATGGGACAGGGATCAGCCCCAGCATTTT. This translates into CASSPWDRDQPQHF.